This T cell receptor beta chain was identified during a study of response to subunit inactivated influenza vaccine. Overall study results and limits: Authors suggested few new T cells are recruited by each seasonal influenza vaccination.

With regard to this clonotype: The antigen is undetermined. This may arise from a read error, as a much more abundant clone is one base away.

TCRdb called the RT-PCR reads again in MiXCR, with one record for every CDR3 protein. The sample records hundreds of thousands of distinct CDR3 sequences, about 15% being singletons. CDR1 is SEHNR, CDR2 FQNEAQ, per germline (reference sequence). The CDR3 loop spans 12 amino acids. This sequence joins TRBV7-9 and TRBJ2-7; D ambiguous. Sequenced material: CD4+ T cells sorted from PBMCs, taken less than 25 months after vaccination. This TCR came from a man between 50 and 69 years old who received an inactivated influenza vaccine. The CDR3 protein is CAGSLVSYEQYF. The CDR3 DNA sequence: TGTGCCGGCAGCTTAGTCTCCTACGAGCAGTACTTC.